One sample yielded the 4 T cell receptor beta chains listed below, sequenced in a study of Ad26.COV2.S vaccination and SARS-CoV-2 variants. TCRdb keeps only in-frame clones here, not all; method: immunoSEQ multiplex PCR. The sample lists approximately 460,000 clones, roughly nine tenths seen once, with 1.5% to 2% in the top ten. Treatment described: around 19 received Ad26.COV2.S at low or high dose, single or two shots; about 5 received placebo; per-sample allocation not given. Samples were taken on day 63 after the first vaccine or placebo injection. The source material was peripheral blood, sampled in a trial of Ad26.COV2.S vaccine versus placebo. The origin of the receptors is a person aged 18-60 years who received the Ad26.COV2.S COVID-19 vaccine or a placebo.

This clone came up once. The chain recombines TRBV14 with TRBJ2-4; TRBD2 matches 13 bases. The V and J ends lost 0 bases and 4 bases, in that order; junction bases with no gene match: 6. CDR3 size: 18 residues. CDR1 is SGHDN and CDR2 is FVKESK in the germline V gene. The CDR3 loop reads CASSQDQGLAGPKNIQYF. Here the CDR3 DNA reads TGTGCCAGCAGCCAAGATCAGGGACTAGCGGGGCCGAAAAACATTCAGTACTTC.

This chain links TRBV7-8 with TRBJ2-7, with 9 bases that match TRBD1. This CDR3 has 14 amino acids. Germline trimming cut 4 bases from V and 3 bases from J; bases unmatched to any gene: 4. Germline V gene data show CDR1 as SGHVS and CDR2 as FQNEAQ. The CDR3 loop reads CASSSGQGVYEQYF. As DNA, the CDR3 is TGTGCCAGCAGCTCGGGACAGGGAGTCTACGAGCAGTACTTC.

This chain connects TRBV7-2 to TRBJ1-6; 7 bases match TRBD1. The CDR3 is 17 residues long. Germline-derived CDR1 and CDR2 are SGHTA and FQGNSA. V was clipped by 3 bases and J by 0 bases; unmatched bases: 5. For the CDR3, the DNA is TGTGCCAGCAGCTTCACAGGGGCTAGCTCCTATAATTCACCCCTCCACTTT. It encodes CASSFTGASSYNSPLHF.

The V gene is TRBV7-3, the J gene TRBJ2-1; D is unresolved. Trimming left V 2 bases short and J 7 bases short, with 9 bases between. Germline V gives CDR1 SGHTA, CDR2 FQGTGA. The length of the CDR3 is 13 residues. The CDR3 DNA is TGTGCCAGCAGCTTACACAGAGATAATGAGCAGTTCTTC. It specifies CASSLHRDNEQFF.